Below, one TCR beta chain is given with its context. This sample is part of a study of blood T cell repertoires in COVID-19. Study background: Spain, Italy and the United States supplied samples that represented acute and convalescent COVID-19.

Per the original methods: Amplification of reference gene primers provided the estimated nucleated cell counts. TCRdb's table, derived via immunoSEQ multiplex PCR, lists solely in-frame clones and lacks some. D and trimming were read from the DNA, whereas the V and J calls and clone size are those reported in that table. Of some 170,000 clones in the sample, roughly 87% were seen once. Sequencing used peripheral blood. The sequence was obtained from a woman in her sixties or seventies who had recovered from COVID-19.

The CDR3: CATRGTGQPTDTQYF. The CDR3 nucleotides read TGCGCCACCCGGGGGACGGGACAGCCCACAGATACGCAGTATTTT. The chain couples TRBV10-2 to TRBJ2-3; D possibly corresponds to TRBD1 (7 bases). From germline, CDR1 is WSHSY and CDR2 SAAADI. CDR3 length: 15 amino acids. V shed 10 bases and J shed 2 bases, with 19 bases lying between them.